The 3 T cell receptor beta chains below all came from one sample that was sequenced in a study of T-cell reconstitution after alpha-beta-depleted transplantation in children (TCRdb year 2016). The library was generated by PCR. TCRdb shows the sequencer as Illumina HiSeq 2500. TCR libraries were prepared with molecular barcoding, using unique molecular identifiers to normalize TCRbeta repertoire quantification. TCRdb redid the processing of the public reads, applying fastp at Q25 and MiXCR, and retained in-frame beta chains. Identical CDR3 protein sequences are pooled into one entry, listed with their most common genes and DNA. The sample data list about 500,000 distinct CDR3 sequences, and about 31% of these were observed just once. The top ten clones comprise around 2.4% of the sample. Sequences were derived from PBMCs from the stem cell graft donor, sampled from the stem cell graft. These receptors all stem from a human donor who donated a stem cell graft to a child with aplastic anemia.

The chain recombines TRBV5-1 with TRBJ2-1, with 10 bases identical to TRBD2. The V and J ends lost 5 bases and 7 bases, in that order; junction bases with no gene match: 18. The CDR3 runs to 18 residues. Germline loops: CDR1 SGHRS, CDR2 YFSETQ. The CDR3 protein is CASRSFGLAGAPRNEQFF. In DNA, the CDR3 is TGCGCCAGCAGGTCATTCGGCCTAGCGGGAGCTCCTCGGAATGAGCAGTTCTTC.

Only a few counts were recorded for this clonotype. V is TRBV6-5 and J is TRBJ1-1; 7 bases map to TRBD1. The CDR3 contains 15 residues. Trimming cost V 2 bases and J 6 bases; bases outside gene matches: 9. Per germline, CDR1 MNHEY and CDR2 SVGAGI. CDR3 sequence: CASSYPGRGDAEAFF. The CDR3 coding sequence is TGTGCCAGCAGTTACCCCGGCAGGGGGGACGCTGAAGCTTTCTTT.

The CDR3 loop is CAAGRPSSGNTIYF. As DNA, the CDR3 is TGTGCCGCAGGACGGCCGAGCTCTGGAAACACCATATATTTT. This chain connects TRBV2 to TRBJ1-3; D gene unclear. Between the trimmed V and J ends, which lost 11 bases and 0 bases, there was a span of 14 bases. The CDR3 length is 14 residues. Germline CDR1 SNHLY, CDR2 FYNNEI.